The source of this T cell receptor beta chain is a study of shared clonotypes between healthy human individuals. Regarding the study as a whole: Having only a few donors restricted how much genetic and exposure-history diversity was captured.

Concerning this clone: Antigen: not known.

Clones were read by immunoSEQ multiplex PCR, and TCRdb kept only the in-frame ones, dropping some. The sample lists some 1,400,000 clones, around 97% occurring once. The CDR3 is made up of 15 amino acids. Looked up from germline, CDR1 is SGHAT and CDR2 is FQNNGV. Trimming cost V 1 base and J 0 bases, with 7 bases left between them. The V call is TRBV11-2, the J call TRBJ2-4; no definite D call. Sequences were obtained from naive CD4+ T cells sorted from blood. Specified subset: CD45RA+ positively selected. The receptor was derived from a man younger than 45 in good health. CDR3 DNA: TGTGCCAGCAGCTTAGGGCGAGTAGCCAAAAACATTCAGTACTTC. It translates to CASSLGRVAKNIQYF.